One sample yielded the 26 T cell receptor beta chains listed below, sequenced in a study of blood T cell repertoires in COVID-19. Sequencing was performed with immunoSEQ multiplex PCR; in TCRdb, only in-frame clones are kept and a portion is missing. The sample records about 170,000 clones, roughly 84% being singletons. The sequenced sample consisted of peripheral blood. The receptors stem from a human donor with acute or convalescent COVID-19. The donor label of this sample is uncertain.

This clone was counted once. The chain is built from TRBV27 and TRBJ2-6, with 7 bases lining up with TRBD2. V dropped 8 bases and J dropped 4; count of bases not matched to a gene: 17. The germline gives CDR1 MNHEY, CDR2 SMNVEV (reference sequence). This CDR3 region has 18 residues. The CDR3 nucleotides are TGTGCCAGCCCCCCTAGGAGGGAGGGCGGTCCCGGGGCCAACGTCCTGACTTTC. Translation: CASPPRREGGPGANVLTF.

The chain uses TRBV30 and TRBJ1-1; D gene uncertain. The CDR3 sequence is 14 residues long. Deletions cut 3 bases from V and 1 base from J, with 12 bases between. Germline-derived CDR1 and CDR2 are GTSNPN and SVGIG (reference sequence). Here the CDR3 DNA reads TGTGCCTGGAGCGTGTCTTCACAGAACACTGAAGCTTTCTTT. The encoded protein is CAWSVSSQNTEAFF.

The DNA for the CDR3 is TGCAGCGTTGAAGGACCGGGACTAGCACCAACCGGGGAGCTGTTTTTT. Protein: CSVEGPGLAPTGELFF. The chain employs TRBV29-1 and TRBJ2-2; the match to TRBD2 covers 9 bases. The CDR3 contains 16 residues. With 1 base clipped from V and 5 bases from J, the junction kept 8 bases outside the gene matches. Germline CDR1 reads SQVTM; CDR2 reads ANQGSEA.

The chain employs TRBV18 and TRBJ1-2, with D unclear. In germline, CDR1 is KGHSH, CDR2 LQKENI. The CDR3 sequence is 13 residues long. Trimming removed 5 bases from V and 6 bases from J, with 13 bases in between. The CDR3 DNA reads TGTGCCAGCTCATCCCCAGGTGACGATGGCTACACCTTC. It is translated as CASSSPGDDGYTF.

The chain employs TRBV28 and TRBJ2-4, with 9 positions matching TRBD1. Germline assignment: CDR1 MDHEN and CDR2 SYDVKM. There are 20 residues in the CDR3. The junction had 18 bases not matched to a gene; V was cut back by 3 bases and J by 3 bases. The CDR3 sequence: CASSFWVDRPGQGGKNIQYF. The CDR3, as DNA: TGTGCCAGCAGTTTCTGGGTCGATCGACCGGGACAGGGCGGCAAAAACATTCAGTACTTC.

This chain links TRBV14 with TRBJ2-3; a weak D match, TRBD2 (6 bases). Trimming took 5 bases from V and 0 from J, leaving 9 bases between them. From germline, CDR1 is SGHDN and CDR2 FVKESK. There are 14 residues in the CDR3. CDR3 residues: CASSGTLSTDTQYF. CDR3 nucleotides: TGTGCCAGCAGCGGGACTTTAAGCACAGATACGCAGTATTTT.

The gene calls are TRBV19 and TRBJ1-5; D is unresolved. CDR1 is LNHDA, CDR2 SQIVND, per germline (reference sequence). V was clipped by 1 base and J by 2 bases, with 12 bases between them. The length of the CDR3 is 16 residues. Here the CDR3 reads CASSIGQNWGNQPQHF. In DNA, the CDR3 is TGTGCCAGTAGTATAGGACAAAATTGGGGCAATCAGCCCCAGCATTTT.

Note on this clone: One end of the junction fails to match germline, which may point to a read error. The V gene is TRBV5-8, the J gene TRBJ1-2, with TRBD1 as a possible D gene (5 bases). The CDR3 consists of 11 residues. CDR1 is SGHTS, CDR2 YDEGEE, per germline. The CDR3 DNA sequence: TGTGCCAGCAGCAGAGTAGGGGTGGCTCCCTTC. Residues: CASSRVGVAPF. Complete variable domain (other parts from reference TRBV5-8 and TRBJ1-2): EAGVTQSPTHLIKTRGQQATLRCSPISGHTSVYWYQQALGLGLQFLLWYDEGEERNRGNFPPRFSGRQFPNYSSELNVNALELEDSALYLCASSRVGVAPFGSGTRLTVV.

This clone has only a few counts. The J gene is TRBJ2-7, the V gene TRBV12-2; the DNA was not compared with TRBD1, the D call given in the table. TRBV12-2 is flagged as a pseudogene. This CDR3 has 13 amino acids. CDR3 loop: CASRFRGFYEQYF. CDR3 DNA: TGTGCAAGTCGCTTTAGGGGATTCTACGAGCAGTACTTC.

The chain links TRBV6-1 to TRBJ1-4, with 11 positions matching TRBD1. Germline CDR1 MNHNS, CDR2 SASEGT. The CDR3 is made up of 17 amino acids. V shed 0 bases and J 9 bases; nucleotides not matched to a gene: 9. The CDR3 DNA sequence: TGTGCCAGCAGTGAAGCGCTCGGGACAGGGGGTAACCAAAAACTGTTTTTT. Its translation is CASSEALGTGGNQKLFF.

V is TRBV5-3 and J is TRBJ1-5; 8 bases map to TRBD1. TRBV5-3 is filed as an ORF, its function uncertain. This CDR3 is built from 14 residues. V lost 10 bases, J lost 3 bases, and 9 bases stayed unmatched. CDR3 DNA: TGTGCCCTCCGCCGGACAGGGCACAATCAGCCCCAGCATTTT. Translating gives CALRRTGHNQPQHF.

The chain joins TRBV3-1 (or the pseudogene TRBV3-2) to TRBJ1-2; 7 bases fit TRBD1. The CDR3 covers 17 residues. Trimming cost V 6 bases and J 0 bases; bases outside gene matches: 13. Germline CDR1 is LGHDT and CDR2 is YNNKEL (reference sequence). CDR3 residues: CASSRTGVRNTNYGYTF. The CDR3 DNA reads as TGTGCCAGCAGTCGGACAGGCGTTCGTAATACTAACTATGGCTACACCTTC.

The V gene is TRBV7-2, the J gene TRBJ2-7; 10 positions agree with TRBD2. CDR1 and CDR2 (germline): SGHTA, FQGNSA. Losses at the gene ends were 0 bases for V and 1 base for J; bases not matched to a gene: 0. This CDR3 region has 15 residues. The chain's CDR3 is CASSLASGGSYEQYF. The CDR3 DNA follows: TGTGCCAGCAGCTTAGCTAGCGGGGGGTCCTACGAGCAGTACTTC.

This clone was detected only a few times. The CDR3 is CASSFQGTVNEQYF. For the CDR3, the DNA is TGTGCCAGCAGCTTTCAGGGAACTGTCAACGAGCAGTACTTC. The chain couples TRBV7-9 to TRBJ2-7; TRBD1 might be the D (5 bases). Trimming left V 3 bases short and J 5 bases short, with 14 bases between. CDR1 is SEHNR and CDR2 is FQNEAQ in the germline V gene (reference sequence). This CDR3 spans 14 amino acids.

As concerns this clone: Sequence at one end of the junction differs from germline and may be a read error. The rearrangement links TRBV18 to TRBJ2-2; the D gene is possibly TRBD1 (5 bases). Germline CDR1 KGHSH, CDR2 LQKENI. This CDR3 has 15 residues. The CDR3 spells CASSAPGLRDGELFF. The CDR3 nucleotides read TGTGCCAGCTCAGCACCGGGCCTCAGGGACGGGGAGCTGTTTTTT. The full variable domain, rest sourced from reference TRBV18 and TRBJ2-2, is NAGVMQNPRHLVRRRGQEARLRCSPMKGHSHVYWYRQLPEEGLKFMVYLQKENIIDESGMPKERFSAEFPKEGPSILRIQQVVRGDSAAYFCASSAPGLRDGELFFGEGSRLTVL.

A single count supports this clone. The CDR3 here is CASSLRLAAPYNEQFF. The CDR3 DNA sequence: TGTGCCAGCAGTCTAAGACTAGCGGCCCCCTACAATGAGCAGTTCTTC. The J gene is TRBJ2-1, the V gene TRBV9, with TRBD2 identical over 9 bases. Trimming cost V 5 bases and J 2 bases; bases outside gene matches: 8. The CDR3 is 16 residues long. The germline CDR1 and CDR2 sequences are SGDLS and YYNGEE.

This rearrangement joins TRBV5-4 to TRBJ2-1, with TRBD1 matching 9 bases. Germline assignment: CDR1 SGHNT and CDR2 YYREEE (reference sequence). V lost 3 bases to trimming and J lost 9 bases; unmatched junction nucleotides: 4. This CDR3 has 13 residues. This chain's CDR3 is CASSSSTGGEQFF. For the CDR3, the DNA is TGTGCCAGCAGCTCGTCGACAGGGGGTGAGCAGTTCTTC.

The V gene is TRBV6-5, the J gene TRBJ1-2; TRBD1 agrees at 7 bases. Germline V gene data show CDR1 as MNHEY and CDR2 as SVGAGI. There are 15 residues in the CDR3. J gave up 6 bases and V 0 bases, and 7 bases lay outside the gene matches. This chain's CDR3 is CASSYSEGGIDGYTF. The CDR3 nucleotides are TGTGCCAGCAGTTACTCGGAAGGGGGCATCGATGGCTACACCTTC.

The chain links TRBV6-5 to TRBJ1-4, with D perhaps TRBD1 (5 bases). V was clipped by 6 bases and J by 8 bases, with 16 bases between them. The CDR3 covers 14 residues. Germline CDR1 is MNHEY and CDR2 is SVGAGI. CDR3 bases: TGTGCCAGCAGGACCACGGGGGGTAGGGAAAAACTGTTTTTT. This sequence encodes CASRTTGGREKLFF.

The J gene is TRBJ2-5, the V gene TRBV2, with 9 bases aligning to TRBD2. CDR3 length equals 13 residues. Germline assignment: CDR1 SNHLY and CDR2 FYNNEI. J gave up 5 bases and V 5 bases, and 3 bases lay outside the gene matches. The CDR3 coding sequence is TGTGCCAGCAGTCCTAGCGGGGAGGAGACCCAGTACTTC. Translation: CASSPSGEETQYF.

The chain combines TRBV6-1 with TRBJ2-5; 7 bases agree with TRBD1. CDR3 length: 15 residues. The V and J ends lost 1 base and 1 base, in that order; junction bases with no gene match: 3. Germline V CDR1 and CDR2: MNHNS, SASEGT. The CDR3 DNA sequence: TGTGCCAGCAGTGAAGGGACAGGCGTCCAAGAGACCCAGTACTTC. It yields the protein CASSEGTGVQETQYF.

V and J are TRBV9 and TRBJ1-2, with a weak D call TRBD1 (5 bases). There are 15 residues in the CDR3. V was shortened by 3 bases and J by 2 bases, with 14 bases between the two germline ends. Germline loops: CDR1 SGDLS, CDR2 YYNGEE. Here the CDR3 DNA reads TGTGCCAGCAGCGGCGAACAGGTGGCAAACTATGGCTACACCTTC. Encoded protein: CASSGEQVANYGYTF.

The chain employs TRBV27 and TRBJ2-1; 15 positions agree with TRBD2. Germline V gene data show CDR1 as MNHEY and CDR2 as SMNVEV (reference sequence). V was pared by 3 bases and J by 6 bases, with 3 bases of the junction left unmatched. The CDR3 runs to 16 residues. The CDR3 sequence is CASSLRTSGRGNEQFF. CDR3 bases: TGTGCCAGCAGTTTGCGGACTAGCGGGAGGGGCAATGAGCAGTTCTTC.

V is TRBV27 and J is TRBJ1-5, with a weak D call TRBD1 (6 bases). CDR1 and CDR2 (germline): MNHEY, SMNVEV (reference sequence). The CDR3 contains 19 residues. Trimming took 5 bases from V and 0 from J, leaving 23 bases between them. The CDR3 DNA is TGTGCCAGCAGTCCCCCGACAGGCACATCTCTCTATAGCAATCAGCCCCAGCATTTT. This sequence encodes CASSPPTGTSLYSNQPQHF.

This chain connects TRBV23-1 to TRBJ2-5, with no clear D. TRBV23-1 is flagged as an ORF with uncertain function. The CDR3 covers 12 residues. The V gene lost 3 bases and the J gene lost 1 base, with 3 bases spanning the gap. CDR3 in DNA: TGCGCCAGCAGTCATCTCCAAGAGACCCAGTACTTC. Encoded protein: CASSHLQETQYF.

The genes are TRBV19 and TRBJ1-1; 10 bases fit TRBD1. V lost 4 bases and J lost 4; bases outside the gene matches: 3. The CDR3 extends over 14 amino acids. The germline V gene encodes CDR1 LNHDA and CDR2 SQIVND (reference sequence). The CDR3 DNA reads as TGTGCCAGTAGTAACGGACAGGGGGGCACTGAAGCTTTCTTT. Its translation: CASSNGQGGTEAFF.